Listed here are 2 T cell receptor beta chains from one sample, sequenced in a study of blood T cell repertoires in COVID-19. Clones were sequenced by immunoSEQ multiplex PCR, and TCRdb holds only the in-frame ones, with some missing. This sample has about 17,000 clones, with about four fifths found just once. What was sequenced was peripheral blood. These receptors were collected from an elderly man with acute or convalescent COVID-19.

CDR3 nucleotides: TGTGCCAGTAGTCTCCGGACAGGGCAAAATGAGCAGTTCTTC. This translates into CASSLRTGQNEQFF. This sequence joins TRBV19 and TRBJ2-1; TRBD1 aligns across 8 bases. CDR3 length: 14 amino acids. Per germline, CDR1 LNHDA and CDR2 SQIVND (reference sequence). With 5 bases clipped from V and 7 bases from J, the junction kept 7 bases outside the gene matches.

This clone has a handful of counts. V gene TRBV2 combines with J gene TRBJ1-5; weak D call: TRBD1 (6 bases). V lost 0 bases to trimming and J lost 2 bases, with 17 bases between them. This CDR3 is built from 18 residues. The germline V gene has CDR1 SNHLY and CDR2 FYNNEI. The CDR3 region is CASSEALWGRRGNQPQHF. For the CDR3, the DNA is TGTGCCAGCAGTGAAGCCCTTTGGGGGCGTAGGGGCAATCAGCCCCAGCATTTT.